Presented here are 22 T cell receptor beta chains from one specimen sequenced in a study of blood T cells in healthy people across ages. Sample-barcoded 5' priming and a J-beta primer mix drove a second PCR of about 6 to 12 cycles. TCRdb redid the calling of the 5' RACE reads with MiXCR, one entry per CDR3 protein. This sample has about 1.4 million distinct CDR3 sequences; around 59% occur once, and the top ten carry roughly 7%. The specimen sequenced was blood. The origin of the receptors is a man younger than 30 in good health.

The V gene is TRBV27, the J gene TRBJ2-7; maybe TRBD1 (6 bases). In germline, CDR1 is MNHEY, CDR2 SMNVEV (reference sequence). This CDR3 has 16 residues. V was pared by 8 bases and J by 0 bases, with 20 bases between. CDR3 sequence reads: CASAIEQGVSSYEQYF. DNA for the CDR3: TGTGCCAGCGCAATCGAACAGGGTGTAAGCTCCTACGAGCAGTACTTC.

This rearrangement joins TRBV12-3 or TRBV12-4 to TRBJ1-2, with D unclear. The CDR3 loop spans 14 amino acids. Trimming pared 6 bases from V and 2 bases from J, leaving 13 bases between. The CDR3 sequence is CASRYGPRNYGYTF. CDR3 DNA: TGTGCCAGCAGATATGGACCTCGCAACTATGGCTACACCTTC.

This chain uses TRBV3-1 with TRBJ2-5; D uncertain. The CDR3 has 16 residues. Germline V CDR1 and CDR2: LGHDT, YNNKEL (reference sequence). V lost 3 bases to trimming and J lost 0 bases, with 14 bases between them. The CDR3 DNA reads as TGTGCCAGCAGCCATGAAGATTTAAGGTACCAAGAGACCCAGTACTTC. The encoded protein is CASSHEDLRYQETQYF.

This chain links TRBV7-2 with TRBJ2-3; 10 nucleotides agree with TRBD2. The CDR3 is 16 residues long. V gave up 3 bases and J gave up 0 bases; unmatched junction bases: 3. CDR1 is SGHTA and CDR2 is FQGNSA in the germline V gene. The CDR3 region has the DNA TGTGCCAGCAGCTTCGGACTAGCGGTCAGCACAGATACGCAGTATTTT. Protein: CASSFGLAVSTDTQYF.

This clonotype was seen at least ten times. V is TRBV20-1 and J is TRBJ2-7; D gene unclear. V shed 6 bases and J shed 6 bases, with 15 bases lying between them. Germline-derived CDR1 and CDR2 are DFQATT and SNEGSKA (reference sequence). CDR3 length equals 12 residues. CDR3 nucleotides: TGCAGTGCCAAGGTTACTCGGCGCGAGCAGTACTTC. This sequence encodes CSAKVTRREQYF.

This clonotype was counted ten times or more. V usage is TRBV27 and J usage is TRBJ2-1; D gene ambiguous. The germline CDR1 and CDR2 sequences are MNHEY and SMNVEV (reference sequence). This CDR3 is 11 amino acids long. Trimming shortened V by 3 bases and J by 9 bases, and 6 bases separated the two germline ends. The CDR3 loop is CASSFGSEQFF. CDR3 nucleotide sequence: TGTGCCAGCAGTTTTGGCAGTGAGCAGTTCTTC.

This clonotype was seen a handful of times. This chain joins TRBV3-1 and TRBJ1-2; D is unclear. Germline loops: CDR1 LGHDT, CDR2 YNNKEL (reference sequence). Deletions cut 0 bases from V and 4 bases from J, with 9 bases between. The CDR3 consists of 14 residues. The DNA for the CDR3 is TGTGCCAGCAGCCAAGACGGGAGGGTCTATGGCTACACCTTC. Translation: CASSQDGRVYGYTF. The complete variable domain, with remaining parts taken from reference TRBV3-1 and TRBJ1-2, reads DTAVSQTPKYLVTQMGNDKSIKCEQNLGHDTMYWYKQDSKKFLKIMFSYNNKELIINETVPNRFSPKSPDKAHLNLHINSLELGDSAVYFCASSQDGRVYGYTFGSGTRLTVV.

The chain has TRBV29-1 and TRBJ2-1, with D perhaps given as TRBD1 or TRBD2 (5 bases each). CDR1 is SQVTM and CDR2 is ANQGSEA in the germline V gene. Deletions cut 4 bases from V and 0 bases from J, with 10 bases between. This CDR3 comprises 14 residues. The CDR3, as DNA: TGCAGCGTTGTCGGGGCAGGCTCCTACAATGAGCAGTTCTTC. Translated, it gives CSVVGAGSYNEQFF.

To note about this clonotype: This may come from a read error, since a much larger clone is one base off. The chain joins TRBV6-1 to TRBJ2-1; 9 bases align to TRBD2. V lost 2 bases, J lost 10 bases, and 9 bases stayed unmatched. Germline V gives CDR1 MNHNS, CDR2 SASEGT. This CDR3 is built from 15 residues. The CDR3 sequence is CASSELAGSSYEQFF. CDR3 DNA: TGTGCCAGCAGTGAACTAGCGGGGAGCTCCTACGAGCAGTTCTTC.

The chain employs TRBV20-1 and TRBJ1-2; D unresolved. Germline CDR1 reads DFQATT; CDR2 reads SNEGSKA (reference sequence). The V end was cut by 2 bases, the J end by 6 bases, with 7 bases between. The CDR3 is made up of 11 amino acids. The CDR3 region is CSARSNDGYTF. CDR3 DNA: TGCAGTGCTAGATCGAATGATGGCTACACCTTC.

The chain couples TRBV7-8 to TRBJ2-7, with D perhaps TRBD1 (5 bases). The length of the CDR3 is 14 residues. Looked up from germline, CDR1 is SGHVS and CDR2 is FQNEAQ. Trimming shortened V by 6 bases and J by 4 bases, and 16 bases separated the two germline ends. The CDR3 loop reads CASSWAGFTYEQYF. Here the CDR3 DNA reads TGTGCCAGCAGTTGGGCAGGGTTTACTTACGAGCAGTACTTC.

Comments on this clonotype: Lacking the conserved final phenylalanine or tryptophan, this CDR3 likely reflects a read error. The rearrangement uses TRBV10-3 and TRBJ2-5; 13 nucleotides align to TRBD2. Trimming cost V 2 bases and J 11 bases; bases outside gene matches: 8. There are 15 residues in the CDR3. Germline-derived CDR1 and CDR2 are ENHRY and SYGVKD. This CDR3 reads CAISETTSGRFEQYL. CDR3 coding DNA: TGTGCCATCAGTGAGACGACTAGCGGGAGGTTTGAGCAGTACTTA.

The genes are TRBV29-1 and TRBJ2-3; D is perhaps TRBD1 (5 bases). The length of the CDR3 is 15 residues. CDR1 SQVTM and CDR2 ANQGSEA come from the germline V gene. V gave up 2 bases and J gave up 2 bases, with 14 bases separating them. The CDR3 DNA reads TGCAGCGTTGAATTGGACAATCCCTCCACAGATACGCAGTATTTT. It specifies CSVELDNPSTDTQYF.

Here the CDR3 reads CASSPGGLAEQYF. The CDR3 nucleotides are TGTGCCAGCAGCCCAGGGGGACTAGCTGAGCAGTACTTC. The genes are TRBV7-9 and TRBJ2-5; TRBD2 agrees at 9 bases. Germline trimming cut 5 bases from V and 11 bases from J; bases unmatched to any gene: 9. Germline values: CDR1 SEHNR, CDR2 FQNEAQ (reference sequence). The CDR3 length is 13 residues.

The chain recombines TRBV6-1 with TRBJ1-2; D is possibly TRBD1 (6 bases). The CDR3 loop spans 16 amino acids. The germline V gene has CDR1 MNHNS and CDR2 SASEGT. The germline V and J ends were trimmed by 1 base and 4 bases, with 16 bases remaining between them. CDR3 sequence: CASSEGLGGPAYGYTF. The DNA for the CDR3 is TGTGCCAGCAGTGAAGGATTGGGGGGGCCAGCCTATGGCTACACCTTC.

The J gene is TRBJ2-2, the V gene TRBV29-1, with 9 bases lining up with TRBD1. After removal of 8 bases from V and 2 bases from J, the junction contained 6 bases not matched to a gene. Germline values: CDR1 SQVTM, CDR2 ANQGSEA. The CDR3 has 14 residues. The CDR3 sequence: CSTGTGTNTGELFF. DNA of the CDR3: TGCAGCACCGGGACAGGGACCAACACCGGGGAGCTGTTTTTT.

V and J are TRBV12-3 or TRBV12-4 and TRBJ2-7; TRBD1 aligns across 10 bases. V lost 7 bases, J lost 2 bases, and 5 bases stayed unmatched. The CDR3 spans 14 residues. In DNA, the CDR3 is TGTGCCAGCACTGGACAGGGGGGAGCCTACGAGCAGTACTTC. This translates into CASTGQGGAYEQYF.

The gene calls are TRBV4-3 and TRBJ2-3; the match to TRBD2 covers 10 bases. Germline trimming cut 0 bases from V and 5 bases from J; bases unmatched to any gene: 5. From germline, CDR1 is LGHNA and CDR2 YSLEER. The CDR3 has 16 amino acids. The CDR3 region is CASSQDRAGGVDTQYF. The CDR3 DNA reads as TGCGCCAGCAGCCAAGACAGAGCGGGGGGGGTAGATACGCAGTATTTT.

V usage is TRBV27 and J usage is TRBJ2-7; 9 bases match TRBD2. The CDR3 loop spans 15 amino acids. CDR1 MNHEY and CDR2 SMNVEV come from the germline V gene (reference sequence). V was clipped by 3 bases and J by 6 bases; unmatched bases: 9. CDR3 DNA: TGTGCCAGCAGTTTCGAGGGCGGGAGGGCCCCCGAGCAGTACTTC. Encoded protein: CASSFEGGRAPEQYF.

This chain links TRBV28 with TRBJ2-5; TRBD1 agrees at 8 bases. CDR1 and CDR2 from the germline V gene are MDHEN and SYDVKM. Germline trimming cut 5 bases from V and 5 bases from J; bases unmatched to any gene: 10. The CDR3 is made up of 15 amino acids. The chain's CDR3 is CASSAADRAAETQYF. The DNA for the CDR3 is TGTGCCAGCAGTGCTGCGGACAGGGCGGCGGAGACCCAGTACTTC.

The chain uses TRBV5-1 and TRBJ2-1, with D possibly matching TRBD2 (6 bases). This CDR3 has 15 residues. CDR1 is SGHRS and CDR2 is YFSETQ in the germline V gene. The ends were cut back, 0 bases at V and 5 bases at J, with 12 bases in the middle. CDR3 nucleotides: TGCGCCAGCAGCTTGGATCTAGCGACCCACAATGAGCAGTTCTTC. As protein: CASSLDLATHNEQFF.

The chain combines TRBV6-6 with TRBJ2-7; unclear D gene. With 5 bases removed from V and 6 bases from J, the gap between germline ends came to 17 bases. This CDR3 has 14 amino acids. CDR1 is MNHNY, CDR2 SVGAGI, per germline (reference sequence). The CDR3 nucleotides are TGTGCCAGCAGTCTTGTGGTGGGAAGTCGCGAGCAGTACTTC. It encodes CASSLVVGSREQYF.